The rows below give T cell receptor beta chains drawn from one sample of a study of CD8 T cells in ankylosing spondylitis. TCRdb fed the 5' RACE reads into MiXCR, producing one record per CDR3 protein. The data hold about 220,000 distinct CDR3 sequences, with more than 9% observed a single time. The sequencing input was blood, either unsorted or a sorted T cell fraction (not recorded which). All receptors derive from a male donor with ankylosing spondylitis or in good health (not recorded which). Each CDR3 is given with its conserved first and last residue. A D gene is named only where the DNA matches it firmly. The listing skips clone size in some rows; elsewhere it reads once, few, many or a size class.

d_call: TRBD1
j_call: TRBJ2-1
clone_size: many
cdr3_length: 17
v_call: TRBV5-6
cdr3_aa: CASSLIRTGSSYNEQFF
cdr3_nt: TGTGCCAGCAGCTTGATTCGGACAGGGTCGAGTTACAATGAGCAGTTCTTC

d_call: .
j_call: TRBJ2-1
clone_size: few
cdr3_length: 15
v_call: TRBV5-5
cdr3_aa: CASRIRDTGYNEQFF
cdr3_nt: TGTGCCAGCAGAATACGGGACACCGGGTACAATGAGCAGTTCTTC

d_call: .
j_call: TRBJ2-7
clone_size: many
cdr3_length: 14
v_call: TRBV10-3
cdr3_aa: CAISESPDLGEQYF
cdr3_nt: TGTGCCATCAGTGAGTCCCCCGACTTGGGCGAGCAGTACTTC

d_call: .
j_call: TRBJ2-1
clone_size: few
cdr3_length: 12
v_call: TRBV10-2
cdr3_aa: CASSLYGNEQFF
cdr3_nt: TGCGCCAGCAGCCTCTATGGGAATGAGCAGTTCTTC

d_call: TRBD2
j_call: TRBJ2-5
clone_size: .
cdr3_length: 15
v_call: TRBV20-1
cdr3_aa: CSARWPSGVQETQYF
cdr3_nt: TGCAGTGCTAGGTGGCCTAGCGGGGTGCAAGAGACCCAGTACTTC

d_call: .
j_call: TRBJ2-1
clone_size: few
cdr3_length: 13
v_call: TRBV7-6
cdr3_aa: CASSLQPLLEQFF
cdr3_nt: TGTGCCAGCAGCCTTCAACCTCTATTAGAGCAGTTCTTC

d_call: .
j_call: TRBJ2-6
clone_size: many
cdr3_length: 17
v_call: TRBV5-1
cdr3_aa: CASSLGSSRTGANVLTF
cdr3_nt: TGCGCCAGCAGCTTGGGGTCTAGTCGTACTGGGGCCAACGTCCTGACTTTC

d_call: TRBD1
j_call: TRBJ2-2
clone_size: .
cdr3_length: 18
v_call: TRBV7-2
cdr3_aa: CASSLASTGRGLTGELFF
cdr3_nt: TGTGCCAGCAGCTTAGCGTCGACGGGCAGGGGGCTCACCGGGGAGCTGTTTTTT

d_call: TRBD1
j_call: TRBJ2-7
clone_size: many
cdr3_length: 16
v_call: TRBV5-1
cdr3_aa: CASSASGQSTSYEQYF
cdr3_nt: TGCGCCAGCAGCGCATCGGGACAGAGTACCTCCTACGAGCAGTACTTC

d_call: .
j_call: TRBJ1-5
clone_size: .
cdr3_length: 15
v_call: TRBV7-9
cdr3_aa: CASSITGTSNQPQHF
cdr3_nt: TGTGCCAGCAGCATCACCGGGACAAGCAATCAGCCCCAGCATTTT

d_call: .
j_call: TRBJ2-3
clone_size: few
cdr3_length: 15
v_call: TRBV7-9
cdr3_aa: CASSFGLVSPDTQYF
cdr3_nt: TGTGCCAGCAGCTTTGGGTTGGTCTCGCCAGATACGCAGTATTTT

d_call: .
j_call: TRBJ2-7
clone_size: few
cdr3_length: 15
v_call: TRBV18
cdr3_aa: CASSPQGDPSYEQYF
cdr3_nt: TGTGCCAGCTCACCACAGGGGGATCCTTCTTACGAGCAGTACTTC

d_call: TRBD2
j_call: TRBJ2-3
clone_size: .
cdr3_length: 16
v_call: TRBV7-9
cdr3_aa: CASSLRLAGGPDTQYF
cdr3_nt: TGTGCCAGCAGCTTAAGACTAGCGGGGGGGCCAGATACGCAGTATTTT

d_call: TRBD1
j_call: TRBJ1-6
clone_size: .
cdr3_length: 14
v_call: TRBV12-3/TRBV12-4
cdr3_aa: CASSPGQGNSPLHF
cdr3_nt: TGTGCCAGCAGTCCGGGACAGGGGAATTCACCCCTCCACTTT

d_call: .
j_call: TRBJ2-7
clone_size: .
cdr3_length: 14
v_call: TRBV15
cdr3_aa: CATSRSRSSYEQYF
cdr3_nt: TGTGCCACCAGCAGGAGTCGTAGCTCCTACGAGCAGTACTTC

d_call: .
j_call: TRBJ2-7
clone_size: many
cdr3_length: 17
v_call: TRBV20-1
cdr3_aa: CSASEYTAGQLSYEQYF
cdr3_nt: TGCAGTGCTAGTGAATACACGGCAGGGCAACTCTCCTACGAGCAGTACTTC

d_call: .
j_call: TRBJ1-5
clone_size: few
cdr3_length: 14
v_call: TRBV20-1
cdr3_aa: CSAHSGNSNQPQHF
cdr3_nt: TGCAGTGCTCACTCTGGGAATAGCAATCAGCCCCAGCATTTT

d_call: .
j_call: TRBJ2-5
clone_size: many
cdr3_length: 13
v_call: TRBV10-3
cdr3_aa: CAISERGQETQYF
cdr3_nt: TGTGCCATCAGTGAGCGGGGACAAGAGACCCAGTACTTC

d_call: TRBD1
j_call: TRBJ1-2
clone_size: few
cdr3_length: 13
v_call: TRBV7-3
cdr3_aa: CASSAYRGNGYTF
cdr3_nt: TGTGCCAGCAGCGCGTACAGGGGAAACGGCTACACCTTC

d_call: TRBD1
j_call: TRBJ2-2
clone_size: many
cdr3_length: 15
v_call: TRBV2
cdr3_aa: CASSVTGVDTGELFF
cdr3_nt: TGTGCCAGCAGTGTCACAGGGGTTGACACCGGGGAGCTGTTTTTT

d_call: TRBD1
j_call: TRBJ2-3
clone_size: .
cdr3_length: 15
v_call: TRBV7-9
cdr3_aa: CASSFRQGAGDTQYF
cdr3_nt: TGTGCCAGCAGCTTTCGACAGGGGGCAGGAGATACGCAGTATTTT

d_call: TRBD1
j_call: TRBJ2-7
clone_size: many
cdr3_length: 16
v_call: TRBV6-1
cdr3_aa: CASSPKWTGSSYEQYF
cdr3_nt: TGTGCCAGCAGTCCTAAGTGGACAGGGAGCTCCTACGAGCAGTACTTC

d_call: .
j_call: TRBJ1-3
clone_size: few
cdr3_length: 16
v_call: TRBV3-1
cdr3_aa: CASSQASRSSGNTIYF
cdr3_nt: TGTGCCAGCAGCCAAGCCTCAAGGAGCTCTGGAAACACCATATATTTT

d_call: .
j_call: TRBJ2-7
clone_size: many
cdr3_length: 18
v_call: TRBV5-1
cdr3_aa: CASSSYGISRGRKAEQYF
cdr3_nt: TGCGCCAGCAGCTCATATGGAATAAGCCGTGGCAGGAAGGCCGAGCAGTACTTC

d_call: .
j_call: TRBJ2-3
clone_size: .
cdr3_length: 12
v_call: TRBV20-1
cdr3_aa: CSARNSPDTQYF
cdr3_nt: TGCAGTGCTAGAAACTCGCCAGATACGCAGTATTTT

d_call: .
j_call: TRBJ1-2
clone_size: many
cdr3_length: 17
v_call: TRBV6-2/TRBV6-3
cdr3_aa: CASRPFRTSPPPYGYTF
cdr3_nt: TGTGCCAGCAGACCCTTTCGGACGAGCCCTCCTCCTTATGGCTACACCTTC